This T cell receptor beta chain is drawn from a study of T cells in Graves' hyperthyroidism and ophthalmopathy. Study-wide findings and caveats: Most thyroid clonotypes expanded above 0.001 appeared in blood too.

This clonotype was found a few times. What it binds is not known. RNA transcripts served as the template for amplifying TCR beta CDR3 regions. HTBI primers were used for first-round RT-PCR of the TCR CDR3. TCRdb re-derived calls from the multiplex PCR reads in MiXCR, one entry per CDR3 protein. There are 20,000 to 30,000 distinct CDR3 sequences in the sample; approximately 54% occur only once, and roughly 25% lies in the top ten. Diagnoses rested on clinical symptoms, serum thyroxine and TRAb, thyroid ultrasound and orbital computed tomography. Germline CDR1 LGHDT, CDR2 YNNKEL (reference sequence). The CDR3 totals 13 residues. Trimming stripped 4 bases from V and 2 bases from J, with 9 bases between.

The sequence was collected from a woman aged 40 to 50 with Graves' hyperthyroidism that later progressed to Graves' ophthalmopathy. The gene calls are TRBV3-1 and TRBJ2-7; the D gene is possibly TRBD2 (6 bases). Sequencing used blood. For the CDR3, the DNA is TGTGCCAGCAGCCGACTAGGGGCCTACGAGCAGTACTTC. It codes for CASSRLGAYEQYF.